The subject of this entry is one T cell receptor beta chain. Its matching antigen is unknown. Donors in the study were healthy people who gave bone marrow. Though nominally healthy at sampling, donors likely had unrecorded immune exposures. Primers for the PCR totalled 60 Vbeta and 13 Jbeta. Assay: immunoSEQ multiplex PCR; the TCRdb copy retains only in-frame clones and omits some. The repertoire holds 65,000 to 85,000 clones, with more than 80% as singletons. The data originate from a study of cytomegalovirus exposure and HLA in healthy donors. Study findings and constraints: Indistinguishable V segments such as TRBV6-2 and TRBV6-3 were excluded. Sequence variants that were highly shared formed a cluster that was likely a sequencing artifact.

V lost 7 bases and J lost 2; bases outside the gene matches: 9. There are 16 residues in the CDR3. Per germline, CDR1 MDHEN and CDR2 SYDVKM. The sequencing sample was made of PBMCs. This chain connects TRBV28 to TRBJ1-5; 9 positions agree with TRBD1. The source of this sequence is a woman in her thirties in good health and CMV-seronegative. CDR3 sequence reads: CASIEVRTGGNQPQHF. DNA of the CDR3: TGTGCCAGCATAGAGGTCCGGACAGGGGGCAATCAGCCCCAGCATTTT. The variable domain in full, with the rest retrieved from reference TRBV28 and TRBJ1-5, is DVKVTQSSRYLVKRTGEKVFLECVQDMDHENMFWYRQDPGLGLRLIYFSYDVKMKEKGDIPEGYSVSREKKERFSLILESASTNQTSMYLCASIEVRTGGNQPQHFGDGTRLSIL.